The entry below gives a single T cell receptor beta chain sequence along with its context. CDR1 is LNHDA, CDR2 SQIVND, per germline (reference sequence). V lost 1 base and J 1 base, leaving 10 bases between the germline ends. The CDR3 sequence is 15 residues long. The sample originates from a study of identical twins. TCRdb re-called the 5' RACE reads with MiXCR, one entry per CDR3 protein. The sample has about 470,000 distinct CDR3 sequences; roughly a quarter are singletons. This same sample was also taken into another study, of T cells expressing NK-cell markers.

The clonotype comes from a woman under 30 in good health. Source material: CD4+ T cells sorted from blood. The rearrangement links TRBV19 to TRBJ1-1; possibly TRBD1 for D (5 bases). CDR3 DNA sequence: TGTGCCAGTAGTATAGTGCACGGGGCGAACACTGAAGCTTTCTTT. Its protein product is CASSIVHGANTEAFF. Full variable domain (rest looked up from reference TRBV19 and TRBJ1-1): DGGITQSPKYLFRKEGQNVTLSCEQNLNHDAMYWYRQDPGQGLRLIYYSQIVNDFQKGDIAEGYSVSREKKESFPLTVTSAQKNPTAFYLCASSIVHGANTEAFFGQGTRLTVV.